The 14 T cell receptor beta chains below all came from one sample that was sequenced in a study of cytomegalovirus exposure and HLA in healthy donors. Primers included in the PCR were 60 Vbeta and 13 Jbeta primers. Only in-frame clones appear in the TCRdb table, and some are missing; sequencing was by immunoSEQ multiplex PCR. The sample yields 95,000 to 150,000 clones, 15% seen once. Sequencing was carried out using PBMCs. The receptor set was obtained from a woman under 30 in good health and CMV-seronegative.

There are a few counts of this clone. V and J are TRBV7-6 and TRBJ1-2; TRBD1 is a possible D gene (6 bases). This CDR3 has 14 residues. Germline loops: CDR1 SGHVS, CDR2 FNYEAQ. V lost 1 base, J lost 2 bases, and 8 bases lay in between. This chain's CDR3 is CASSLGTENYGYTF. The CDR3 nucleotides are TGTGCCAGCAGCTTAGGGACAGAGAACTATGGCTACACCTTC.

This clone showed up just a few times. The chain links TRBV2 to TRBJ2-2, with D uncertain. This CDR3 contains 12 residues. Germline assignment: CDR1 SNHLY and CDR2 FYNNEI. V was cut by 7 bases and J by 1 base, with 4 bases left in between. CDR3 DNA sequence: TGTGCCAGCATTCAGAACACCGGGGAGCTGTTTTTT. Residues: CASIQNTGELFF.

This chain uses TRBV25-1 with TRBJ1-1; D is ambiguous. This CDR3 contains 11 residues. Trimming left V 8 bases short and J 11 bases short, with 15 bases between. Germline CDR1 is MGHDK and CDR2 is SYGVNS. The DNA for the CDR3 is TGTGCCAGCCTATTTGGTGCTGTGGCTTTCTTT. The encoded protein is CASLFGAVAFF.

A few counts support this clone. The V gene is TRBV4-2, the J gene TRBJ1-4, with a weak D call TRBD1 (5 bases). The CDR3 runs to 15 residues. Per germline, CDR1 LGHNA and CDR2 YNFKEQ. Trimming removed 0 bases from V and 4 bases from J, with 9 bases in between. The CDR3 is CASSQEGGINEKLFF. The CDR3 bases are TGTGCCAGCAGCCAAGAGGGGGGTATTAATGAAAAACTGTTTTTT.

The chain has TRBV5-4 and TRBJ2-1, with TRBD2 matching over 7 bases. The CDR3 extends over 16 amino acids. Germline V CDR1 and CDR2: SGHNT, YYREEE (reference sequence). Trimming cost V 0 bases and J 2 bases; bases outside gene matches: 5. The CDR3 is CASSLAGGLTYNEQFF. CDR3 bases: TGTGCCAGCAGCTTGGCCGGGGGGTTAACCTACAATGAGCAGTTCTTC.

This clone was recorded a few times. This chain links TRBV2 with TRBJ1-1; no firm D call. Per the germline V gene, CDR1 is SNHLY and CDR2 is FYNNEI. With 6 bases removed from V and 0 bases from J, the gap between germline ends came to 11 bases. This CDR3 region has 14 residues. This CDR3 is CASRASSLNTEAFF. For the CDR3, the DNA is TGTGCCAGCAGAGCGAGCTCCCTGAACACTGAAGCTTTCTTT.

The chain combines TRBV10-3 with TRBJ1-5; 7 bases are a match to TRBD1. J lost 7 bases, V lost 2 bases, and 5 bases had no gene match. Germline loops: CDR1 ENHRY, CDR2 SYGVKD. The length of the CDR3 is 14 residues. CDR3 in DNA: TGTGCCATCAGTGAGCCGACAGGGAGCCAGCCCCAGCATTTT. Protein: CAISEPTGSQPQHF.

This clone was counted between two and nine times. The chain carries TRBV28 and TRBJ1-5; D is undetermined. This CDR3 has 18 residues. Per the germline V gene, CDR1 is MDHEN and CDR2 is SYDVKM. The V end was cut by 4 bases, the J end by 0 bases, with 19 bases between. The CDR3 nucleotides read TGTGCCAGCAGTTGGTATACAGCCTCCTTTTATAGCAATCAGCCCCAGCATTTT. It codes for CASSWYTASFYSNQPQHF.

The table lists this clone with a few counts. This rearrangement joins TRBV9 to TRBJ2-7; 8 nucleotides agree with TRBD2. Germline loops: CDR1 SGDLS, CDR2 YYNGEE. V was clipped by 0 bases and J by 4 bases; unmatched bases: 9. The CDR3 runs to 16 residues. CDR3 region: CASSVGFTSGQYEQYF. In DNA, the CDR3 is TGTGCCAGCAGCGTAGGGTTTACTAGCGGACAATACGAGCAGTACTTC. Full variable domain (missing parts from reference TRBV9 and TRBJ2-7): DSGVTQTPKHLITATGQRVTLRCSPRSGDLSVYWYQQSLDQGLQFLIQYYNGEERAKGNILERFSAQQFPDLHSELNLSSLELGDSALYFCASSVGFTSGQYEQYFGPGTRLTVT.

This clone was recorded a few times. This chain links TRBV4-1 with TRBJ2-7, with 7 bases matching TRBD1. This CDR3 is built from 14 residues. Germline assignment: CDR1 MGHRA and CDR2 YSYEKL. Losses at the gene ends were 4 bases for V and 2 bases for J; bases not matched to a gene: 5. CDR3 amino acids: CASSLRDRTYEQYF. In DNA form, the CDR3 reads TGCGCCAGCAGCCTCCGGGACAGAACCTACGAGCAGTACTTC.

This chain uses TRBV6-5 with TRBJ2-1; 12 bases map to TRBD2. The junction had 8 bases not matched to a gene; V was cut back by 6 bases and J by 8 bases. This CDR3 region has 15 residues. CDR1 is MNHEY and CDR2 is SVGAGI in the germline V gene. CDR3 residues: CASSQTSGSPHEQFF. The CDR3 DNA sequence: TGTGCCAGCAGCCAGACTAGCGGGAGCCCCCATGAGCAGTTCTTC.

The chain has TRBV18 and TRBJ2-5; TRBD1 might be the D (6 bases). The CDR3 runs 14 residues. Germline V gene data show CDR1 as KGHSH and CDR2 as LQKENI. Trimming cost V 0 bases and J 2 bases, with 7 bases left between them. The CDR3 sequence: CASSPPTGQETQYF. CDR3 in DNA: TGTGCCAGCTCACCACCGACAGGACAAGAGACCCAGTACTTC.

This rearrangement joins TRBV28 to TRBJ2-3; 8 nucleotides line up with TRBD1. Per germline, CDR1 MDHEN and CDR2 SYDVKM. The CDR3 is 13 amino acids. Germline trimming cut 7 bases from V and 2 bases from J; bases unmatched to any gene: 2. The chain's CDR3 is CASIQGATDTQYF. The CDR3 coding sequence is TGTGCCAGCATCCAGGGGGCCACAGATACGCAGTATTTT.

The V and J genes are TRBV28 and TRBJ1-4; the D is unclear. V shed 2 bases and J shed 0 bases, with 7 bases lying between them. CDR1 is MDHEN, CDR2 SYDVKM, per germline. The CDR3 is 15 amino acids. CDR3 amino acids: CASSLGLPTNEKLFF. The CDR3, as DNA: TGTGCCAGCAGTTTAGGGCTCCCAACTAATGAAAAACTGTTTTTT.